This is a list of T cell receptor beta chains from one sample in a study of CD8+ T cells in alopecia areata. Sequenced by immunoSEQ multiplex PCR; TCRdb stores in-frame clones only, minus some. The table has some 200,000 clones, 43% seen once. Sequencing used CD4+ T cells sorted from blood, obtained at approximately week 39, from a patient treated with tofacitinib. These receptors originate from a human donor with alopecia areata. The CDR3 runs from the conserved cysteine through the conserved F or W. Fields, in order: D gene, V gene, clone size, J gene, CDR3 DNA, CDR3 protein. The D gene is left open where the match is weak. The size entry is marked missing in some rows and otherwise reads once, few, many or a size class.

D: NA
V: TRBV30
size: NA
J: TRBJ1-6
DNA: TGTGCCTGGAGCTCGGGCTCCATGGATTCACCCCTCCACTTT
CDR3: CAWSSGSMDSPLHF

D: TRBD1
V: TRBV14
size: NA
J: TRBJ2-7
DNA: TGTGCCAGCAGCCATGGACAGGGGCGTCGCTACGAGCAGTACTTC
CDR3: CASSHGQGRRYEQYF

D: TRBD1
V: TRBV6-5
size: NA
J: TRBJ1-1
DNA: TGTGCCAGCAGTTATGTAGGGGGCGACACTGAAGCTTTCTTT
CDR3: CASSYVGGDTEAFF

D: NA
V: TRBV20-1
size: NA
J: TRBJ2-1
DNA: TGCAGTGCGGGCCCGGACAATGAGCAGTTCTTC
CDR3: CSAGPDNEQFF

D: NA
V: TRBV28
size: NA
J: TRBJ1-5
DNA: TGTGCCAGCAGTTTGCTTCATCAGCCCCAGCATTTT
CDR3: CASSLLHQPQHF

D: NA
V: TRBV6-1
size: NA
J: TRBJ2-7
DNA: TGTGCCAGCGGGACTTGGGCCTCCTACGAGCAGTACTTC
CDR3: CASGTWASYEQYF

D: NA
V: TRBV7-2
size: few
J: TRBJ2-1
DNA: TGTGCCAGCACCTTCACTAGCCGTTACAATGAGCAGTTCTTC
CDR3: CASTFTSRYNEQFF

D: NA
V: TRBV29-1
size: few
J: TRBJ1-1
DNA: TGCAGCGTTGAGAAGGGGCTGGGTACTGAAGCTTTCTTT
CDR3: CSVEKGLGTEAFF

D: NA
V: TRBV5-1
size: NA
J: TRBJ2-2
DNA: TGCGCCAGTACGTCCACCGGGGAGCTGTTTTTT
CDR3: CASTSTGELFF

D: NA
V: TRBV6-1
size: NA
J: TRBJ1-2
DNA: TGTGCCAGCAGCCTTGAAGCGGGAAACTATGGCTACACCTTC
CDR3: CASSLEAGNYGYTF

D: NA
V: TRBV5-1
size: NA
J: TRBJ2-1
DNA: TGCGCCAGCAGCTTTAGCGGAGGATCCTACAATGAGCAGTTCTTC
CDR3: CASSFSGGSYNEQFF

D: TRBD2
V: TRBV29-1
size: NA
J: TRBJ2-1
DNA: TGCAGCGTTTGCCTAGCGGGATCCTACAATGAGCAGTTCTTC
CDR3: CSVCLAGSYNEQFF

D: NA
V: TRBV6-1
size: NA
J: TRBJ1-1
DNA: TGTGCCAGCATTACCGAGGGTTACGAAGCTTTCTTT
CDR3: CASITEGYEAFF

D: NA
V: TRBV29-1
size: NA
J: TRBJ2-2
DNA: TGCAGCGTTGGTAAACGGGGGAACACCGGGGAGCTGTTTTTT
CDR3: CSVGKRGNTGELFF

D: NA
V: TRBV19
size: NA
J: TRBJ1-1
DNA: TGTGCCAGTAGTATCCGGGGGACGAACACTGAAGCTTTCTTT
CDR3: CASSIRGTNTEAFF

D: NA
V: TRBV30
size: few
J: TRBJ2-7
DNA: TGTGCCTGGAGCGAACAGGTTATGGGCGAGCAGTACTTC
CDR3: CAWSEQVMGEQYF

D: TRBD1
V: TRBV30
size: NA
J: TRBJ2-6
DNA: TGTGCCTGGAGTCACCGGACAGGGGGTTATGTGGCTGGGGCCAACGTCCTGACTTTC
CDR3: CAWSHRTGGYVAGANVLTF

D: NA
V: TRBV5-1
size: few
J: TRBJ2-3
DNA: TGCGCCAGCAGCTTGTTGACGGATGCGACGCAGTATTTT
CDR3: CASSLLTDATQYF

D: NA
V: TRBV7-2
size: NA
J: TRBJ2-2
DNA: TGTGCCAGCAGCACCTCCACCGGGGAGCTGTTTTTT
CDR3: CASSTSTGELFF

D: NA
V: TRBV28
size: few
J: TRBJ2-5
DNA: TGTGCCAGCACCTCCGGCGGCTCAGGAGAGACCCAGTACTTC
CDR3: CASTSGGSGETQYF

D: NA
V: TRBV4-2
size: NA
J: TRBJ2-1
DNA: TGTGCCAGCAGCCAAGACAGGGTTTCCTACAATGAGCAGTTCTTC
CDR3: CASSQDRVSYNEQFF

D: TRBD1
V: TRBV30
size: NA
J: TRBJ2-7
DNA: TGTGCCTGGAGGGAAGCCGGGACAGGCTCCTACGAGCAGTACTTC
CDR3: CAWREAGTGSYEQYF

D: TRBD1
V: TRBV30
size: NA
J: TRBJ1-4
DNA: TGTGCCTGGAGTGTACCTCAGGGGGTTTATGAAAAACTGTTTTTT
CDR3: CAWSVPQGVYEKLFF

D: NA
V: TRBV4-1
size: NA
J: TRBJ2-5
DNA: TGCGCCAGCAGCCGCGGGGGACAGGTGGAGACCCAGTACTTC
CDR3: CASSRGGQVETQYF

D: NA
V: TRBV30
size: NA
J: TRBJ1-1
DNA: TGTGCCTGGAGTGTACAGGGTGAAGCTTTCTTT
CDR3: CAWSVQGEAFF

D: NA
V: TRBV29-1
size: few
J: TRBJ1-1
DNA: TGCAGCGTTGACAGGGGAGGAACTGAAGCTTTCTTT
CDR3: CSVDRGGTEAFF

D: TRBD2
V: TRBV5-1
size: once
J: TRBJ2-7
DNA: TGCGCCAGCAGCTCGGGACTAGCGGGCTCCTACGAGCAGTACTTC
CDR3: CASSSGLAGSYEQYF

D: NA
V: TRBV29-1
size: NA
J: TRBJ1-2
DNA: TGCAGCGTTGAGGACTATGGCTACACCTTC
CDR3: CSVEDYGYTF

D: NA
V: TRBV4-1
size: few
J: TRBJ2-7
DNA: TGCGCCAGCAGCCATGAACCGGGCTTATACGAGCAGTACTTC
CDR3: CASSHEPGLYEQYF

D: NA
V: TRBV4-1
size: NA
J: TRBJ2-7
DNA: TGCGCCAGCAGCCAGCGAGAGGCAGCAGAATCCTACGAGCAGTACTTC
CDR3: CASSQREAAESYEQYF

D: NA
V: TRBV4-2
size: few
J: TRBJ2-1
DNA: TGTGCCAGCAGCCAAGACCAGGGTCTGGGTGAGCAGTTCTTC
CDR3: CASSQDQGLGEQFF

D: NA
V: TRBV28
size: few
J: TRBJ2-7
DNA: TGTGCCAGCACAGAGGGCTACGAGCAGTACTTC
CDR3: CASTEGYEQYF

D: TRBD1
V: TRBV6-5
size: NA
J: TRBJ2-7
DNA: TGTGCCAGCAGTGACAGGGGAACCTACGAGCAGTACTTC
CDR3: CASSDRGTYEQYF

D: NA
V: TRBV6-5
size: NA
J: TRBJ2-3
DNA: TGTGCCAGCCGACAACTGTCCGGAGGCACAGATACGCAGTATTTT
CDR3: CASRQLSGGTDTQYF

D: NA
V: TRBV28
size: NA
J: TRBJ2-7
DNA: TGTGCCAGCAGTTTTCGGGGGACGTTGAGGGAGCAGTACTTC
CDR3: CASSFRGTLREQYF

D: NA
V: TRBV2
size: many
J: TRBJ1-2
DNA: TGTGCCAGCAGTGATCCCCGGGGAGGGTATGGCTACACCTTC
CDR3: CASSDPRGGYGYTF

D: NA
V: TRBV4-1
size: NA
J: TRBJ2-5
DNA: TGCGCCAGCAGCCAAGATAACAGTAAAGAGACCCAGTACTTC
CDR3: CASSQDNSKETQYF

D: TRBD2
V: TRBV11-2
size: NA
J: TRBJ2-7
DNA: TGTGCCAGCAGCTCCGCGACTAGCGGGCAGGCCTACGAGCAGTACTTC
CDR3: CASSSATSGQAYEQYF

D: NA
V: TRBV29-1
size: NA
J: TRBJ1-4
DNA: TGCAGCGTTAAGCGTCGGGGGAGGGATGAAAAACTGTTTTTT
CDR3: CSVKRRGRDEKLFF

D: TRBD1
V: TRBV4-2
size: NA
J: TRBJ2-2
DNA: TGTGCCAGCAGCCAAGAAACAGGGGGCACCGGGGAGCTGTTTTTT
CDR3: CASSQETGGTGELFF

D: TRBD2
V: TRBV5-5
size: many
J: TRBJ2-1
DNA: TGTGCCAGCAGCTGGGGACTAGCGGGAGGGGGACGCAATGAGCAGTTCTTC
CDR3: CASSWGLAGGGRNEQFF

D: NA
V: TRBV7-2
size: NA
J: TRBJ1-5
DNA: TGTGCCAGCAGCTTAATGTCGGGGGGGATAGATCAGCCCCAGCATTTT
CDR3: CASSLMSGGIDQPQHF

D: TRBD2
V: TRBV5-1
size: few
J: TRBJ2-7
DNA: TGCGCCAGCAGCACCGGACTAGCGGGATCCTACGAGCAGTACTTC
CDR3: CASSTGLAGSYEQYF

D: TRBD1
V: TRBV5-4
size: NA
J: TRBJ1-1
DNA: TGTGCCAGCAGCTTGACAGGGGAATTCGCTGAAGCTTTCTTT
CDR3: CASSLTGEFAEAFF

D: TRBD1
V: TRBV18
size: NA
J: TRBJ2-6
DNA: TGTGCCAGCTCACGCGCCGGGACAGGCGTCTCTGGGGCCAACGTCCTGACTTTC
CDR3: CASSRAGTGVSGANVLTF